These T cell receptor beta chains were read from a single sample in a study of blood T cell repertoires in COVID-19. The method was immunoSEQ multiplex PCR; TCRdb's version includes in-frame clones alone and lacks a portion of them. The sample shows about 330,000 clones, approximately 84% of them seen only once. Sequenced material: PBMCs or T cells enriched from blood (not recorded which). The origin of the receptors is a woman aged 18-29 years who had recovered from COVID-19. Each CDR3 is given with its conserved first and last residue. Fields, in order: D gene, V gene, clone size, CDR3 length, J gene, CDR3 DNA, CDR3 protein. A D gene is named only where the DNA matches it firmly. Size tells how often a clone was seen (once, few, many) or the class of an expanded clone, and some rows leave it out.

.	TRBV7-9	.	16	TRBJ1-1	TGTGCCAGCAGCTTAGTCTACGGGGAATGGGGAGCTGAAGCTTTCTTT	CASSLVYGEWGAEAFF
.	TRBV28	.	15	TRBJ2-5	TGTGCCAGCAGTTCCCCCACGGAGGGGGGGACGTCCCAGCACTTC	CASSSPTEGGTSQHF
TRBD1	TRBV27	many	15	TRBJ2-7	TGTGCCAGCAGCCTAACCGGGACAGGGGCTCACGAGCAGTACTTC	CASSLTGTGAHEQYF
.	TRBV6-5	few	14	TRBJ1-2	TGTGCCAGTCGGGGATCTACAATGGCCTATGGCTACACCTTC	CASRGSTMAYGYTF
TRBD2	TRBV2	.	17	TRBJ2-3	TGTGCCAGCAGTGCTCGGTTGGTAGCGGGGGGGCAAGATACGCAGTATTTT	CASSARLVAGGQDTQYF
TRBD1	TRBV28	.	14	TRBJ1-1	TGTGCCAGCAGTACCGCCCAGGGGGACACTGAAGCTTTCTTT	CASSTAQGDTEAFF
.	TRBV10-3	.	14	TRBJ2-5	TGTGCCATCAGTGAGTCCAACAGCCAAGAGACCCAGTACTTC	CAISESNSQETQYF
.	TRBV7-9	.	14	TRBJ1-1	TGTGCCAGCAGCCCCGCTCCGGGGAACACTGAAGCTTTCTTT	CASSPAPGNTEAFF
TRBD1	TRBV5-1	.	16	TRBJ2-2	TGCGCCAGCAGCTTGGTCGCAGGGGGCGCGACCGGGGAGCTGTTTTTT	CASSLVAGGATGELFF
TRBD1	TRBV27	.	13	TRBJ1-2	TGTGCCAGCAGTTTAAGACAGGGTGAGGGCTACACCTTC	CASSLRQGEGYTF
.	TRBV27	.	15	TRBJ1-1	TGTGCCAGCAGTCACCTCCTACAGGGAAACACTGAAGCTTTCTTT	CASSHLLQGNTEAFF
.	TRBV3-1/TRBV3-2	once	16	TRBJ1-2	TGTGCCAGCAGCCAAGGCTTGGGAGGGCGCGGGGGTGGCTACACCTTC	CASSQGLGGRGGGYTF
.	TRBV6-4	.	14	TRBJ1-6	TGTGCCAGCAGTGACGGACAGCTTAGTTCACCCCTCCACTTT	CASSDGQLSSPLHF
TRBD1	TRBV10-3	.	14	TRBJ1-2	TGTGCCATCAGTGACCGGGACAGACACTATGGCTACACCTTC	CAISDRDRHYGYTF
TRBD1	TRBV5-4	.	14	TRBJ1-4	TGTGCCAGCAGCCGGACAGGGGAAGGGGAAAAACTGTTTTTT	CASSRTGEGEKLFF
.	TRBV5-1	.	13	TRBJ1-1	TGCGCCAGCAGCTGGGCAGTGAACACTGAAGCTTTCTTT	CASSWAVNTEAFF
.	TRBV7-6	.	13	TRBJ2-2	TGTGCCAGCAGCTCGGGATCCACCGGGGAGCTGTTTTTT	CASSSGSTGELFF
TRBD2	TRBV2	.	10	TRBJ2-5	TGTGCCAGCAGGGGGAGGGCCCAGTACTTC	CASRGRAQYF
TRBD1	TRBV29-1	.	18	TRBJ1-2	TGCAGCGTTGAAGGACAGGGACCCCCCCACTCCCGAGACTATGGCTACACCTTC	CSVEGQGPPHSRDYGYTF
TRBD2	TRBV10-1	.	15	TRBJ2-1	TGCGCCAGCAGTAAAAGCGGGGGGAAATACAATGAGCAGTTCTTC	CASSKSGGKYNEQFF
.	TRBV5-1	.	15	TRBJ1-1	TGCGCCAGCAGCTTGGACACGGGTTTGGACACTGAAGCTTTCTTT	CASSLDTGLDTEAFF
TRBD1	TRBV5-4	once	14	TRBJ1-4	TGTGCCAGCAGCTTACAGGGGAATGGGGAAAAACTGTTTTTT	CASSLQGNGEKLFF
.	TRBV3-1/TRBV3-2	.	14	TRBJ2-7	TGTGCCAGCAGCCCGAGTGGTAGCGGCTACGAGCAGTACTTC	CASSPSGSGYEQYF
TRBD1	TRBV5-1	.	14	TRBJ2-7	TGCGCCAGCAGCCCCGGGACAGGGACCCACGAGCAGTACTTC	CASSPGTGTHEQYF
.	TRBV7-9	.	16	TRBJ2-3	TGTGCCAGCAGCTCGTACGGAGGGGGCGCCACAGATACGCAGTATTTT	CASSSYGGGATDTQYF
.	TRBV4-1	once	13	TRBJ2-3	TGCGCCAGCAGCGGACAGTACACAGATACGCAGTATTTT	CASSGQYTDTQYF
.	TRBV7-9	.	19	TRBJ1-2	TGTGCCAGCAGCAGCTCCTACGGCCCGGACAAGAATGGTAACTATGGCTATACCTTC	CASSSSYGPDKNGNYGYTF
TRBD2	TRBV6-5	.	14	TRBJ2-7	TGTGCCAGCAGTCTCGCTGGACTAGCGTACGAGCAGTACTTC	CASSLAGLAYEQYF
TRBD1	TRBV30	.	16	TRBJ1-5	TGTGCCTGGAGTTCACCCGGGACAGGGGTAAATCAGCCCCAGCATTTT	CAWSSPGTGVNQPQHF
TRBD1	TRBV6-5	.	14	TRBJ1-2	TGTGCCAGCAGTCGGGACAGAAGGGACTATGGCTACACCTTC	CASSRDRRDYGYTF
.	TRBV5-1	.	15	TRBJ2-2	TGCGCCAGCAGCGGTACGGCGGGGAACACCGGGGAGCTGTTTTTT	CASSGTAGNTGELFF
.	TRBV24-1	once	16	TRBJ1-5	TGTGCCACCAGTGATTCCACCCCGACAGGCCCTCAGCCCCAGCATTTT	CATSDSTPTGPQPQHF
.	TRBV30	.	14	TRBJ1-2	TGTGCCTGGAGGGACACGGGACAAGGATATGGCTACACCTTC	CAWRDTGQGYGYTF
TRBD1	TRBV4-1	.	18	TRBJ1-1	TGCGCCAGCAGCCAAATGGGACAGTTTGTTCGATTGAACACTGAAGCTTTCTTT	CASSQMGQFVRLNTEAFF
.	TRBV7-2	few	14	TRBJ1-2	TGTGCCAGCAGCTTAGATGGCCAGGGCTATGGCTACACCTTC	CASSLDGQGYGYTF
.	TRBV2	.	14	TRBJ2-7	TGTGCCAGCAGTCCTAGGGGGGGAGCCTACGAGCAGTACTTC	CASSPRGGAYEQYF
.	TRBV5-5	.	14	TRBJ1-6	TGTGCCAGCAGCCCGGGGAACGGGAATTCACCCCTCCACTTT	CASSPGNGNSPLHF
TRBD1	TRBV7-8	.	16	TRBJ1-4	TGTGCCAGCAGCTTAACAGGGGGATTAACTAATGAAAAACTGTTTTTT	CASSLTGGLTNEKLFF
.	TRBV3-1/TRBV3-2	.	13	TRBJ1-2	TGTGCCAGCAGCCAAGGGGGAGGCTATGGCTACACCTTC	CASSQGGGYGYTF